This T cell receptor (beta chain) originates from a study of T cell clones after liver transplantation. Study context: Liver transplant recipients had immunosuppression withdrawal attempted within 2 years. Subjects received no induction therapy and standard immunosuppression until randomization at 12-24 months post-transplant. Study outcomes and limitations: Small, mixed patient groups and varying post-transplant times limit these conclusions. Compared with third party-reactive sequences, donor-reactive ones declined more, independent of withdrawal success.

Comment on this clone: Its antigen is as yet unknown.

The method was immunoSEQ multiplex PCR; TCRdb's version includes in-frame clones alone and lacks a portion of them. This sample yields roughly 97,000 clones, of which roughly four fifths are seen a single time; roughly 0.9% belongs to the top ten. V was shortened by 5 bases and J by 4 bases, with 17 bases between the two germline ends. The CDR3 loop spans 15 amino acids. CDR1 and CDR2 (germline): SGHTA, FQGNSA. The receptor was derived from a human donor who received a liver transplant. The chain joins TRBV7-2 to TRBJ1-2; weak D call: TRBD1 (5 bases). This sample comprised CD4+ T cells from blood, obtained before liver transplant. CDR3 amino acids: CASSPSTVRLYGYTF. In DNA, the CDR3 is TGTGCCAGCAGCCCTTCGACAGTAAGACTCTATGGCTACACCTTC.